One and the same sample provided the 18 T cell receptor beta chains below, sequenced in a study of cytomegalovirus exposure and HLA in healthy donors. 13 Jbeta primers and 60 Vbeta primers were used for the PCR. Generated by immunoSEQ multiplex PCR, the TCRdb table keeps only in-frame clones and is missing some. Altogether about 100,000 clones are present, approximately 71% being singletons, with the ten largest covering about 16%. The source material was PBMCs. These TCRs come from a woman between 18 and 30 years old in good health and CMV-seropositive.

The rearrangement uses TRBV5-1 and TRBJ1-2; D not certain. Germline lookup yields CDR1 SGHRS and CDR2 YFSETQ. The CDR3 runs to 14 residues. V lost 2 bases to trimming and J lost 8 bases, with 16 bases between them. The CDR3 nucleotides are TGCGCCAGCAGCTTTACCGGGTTCGGAGGCGGCTACACCTTC. Translated, it gives CASSFTGFGGGYTF. Combining the CDR3 with reference TRBV5-1 and TRBJ1-2 gives the whole variable domain KAGVTQTPRYLIKTRGQQVTLSCSPISGHRSVSWYQQTPGQGLQFLFEYFSETQRNKGNFPGRFSGRQFSNSRSEMNVSTLELGDSALYLCASSFTGFGGGYTFGSGTRLTVV.

In its sample, this clone was seen once. V usage is TRBV30 and J usage is TRBJ1-4, with D tentatively TRBD1 (6 bases). In germline, CDR1 is GTSNPN, CDR2 SVGIG (reference sequence). CDR3 size: 12 residues. Trimming left V 1 base short and J 12 bases short, with 12 bases between. CDR3 DNA: TGTGCCTGGAGTGAGACAGGAAGGCAACTGTTTTTT. It specifies CAWSETGRQLFF.

V and J are TRBV11-2 and TRBJ2-7; no clear D gene. Germline CDR1 SGHAT, CDR2 FQNNGV. Trimming removed 5 bases at V and 3 bases at J, with 11 bases between. The CDR3 contains 13 residues. The CDR3 loop is CASSLNHFYEQYF. CDR3 nucleotides: TGTGCCAGCAGCCTAAACCATTTCTACGAGCAGTACTTC.

V usage is TRBV9 and J usage is TRBJ1-5, with TRBD1 identical over 12 bases. The CDR3 has 16 residues. Germline loops: CDR1 SGDLS, CDR2 YYNGEE. V was pared by 4 bases and J by 2 bases, with 4 bases of the junction left unmatched. The CDR3 here is CASSPGTGGGNQPQHF. CDR3 bases: TGTGCCAGCAGCCCGGGGACAGGGGGCGGCAATCAGCCCCAGCATTTT.

The chain combines TRBV7-3 with TRBJ2-3; no firm D call. The CDR3 consists of 13 residues. The V end was cut by 3 bases, the J end by 2 bases, with 6 bases between. Germline V gene lookup returns CDR1 SGHTA and CDR2 FQGTGA. The CDR3 reads CASSFQLTDTQYF. The CDR3 DNA sequence: TGTGCCAGCAGCTTTCAACTCACAGATACGCAGTATTTT.

This chain connects TRBV6-6 to TRBJ2-3, with TRBD2 identical over 7 bases. From germline, CDR1 is MNHNY and CDR2 SVGAGI (reference sequence). This CDR3 region has 14 residues. V lost 0 bases and J lost 6; bases outside the gene matches: 3. CDR3 DNA: TGTGCCAGCAGTTACTCGGAGGGAGGGGATACGCAGTATTTT. The encoded protein is CASSYSEGGDTQYF.

This sequence joins TRBV18 and TRBJ2-7; D may be TRBD1 (5 bases). Deletions cut 3 bases from V and 1 base from J, with 19 bases between. CDR3 length: 17 amino acids. Per the germline V gene, CDR1 is KGHSH and CDR2 is LQKENI. CDR3 nucleotide sequence: TGTGCCAGCTCACCCCTACCCCCGACAGTGCGATCCTACGAGCAGTACTTC. It specifies CASSPLPPTVRSYEQYF.

The chain uses TRBV19 and TRBJ2-1, with D possibly matching TRBD2 (5 bases). Germline V lookup: CDR1 LNHDA, CDR2 SQIVND (reference sequence). The V end lost 5 bases, the J end lost 4 bases, and 12 bases lay between the germline ends. The CDR3 length is 14 residues. The CDR3 spells CASSLRSGYNEQFF. The CDR3 bases are TGTGCCAGTAGTCTAAGGTCGGGATACAATGAGCAGTTCTTC.

The chain uses TRBV7-3 and TRBJ1-2, with a possible D match to TRBD1 (6 bases). The germline V and J ends were trimmed by 7 bases and 2 bases, with 14 bases remaining between them. Looked up from germline, CDR1 is SGHTA and CDR2 is FQGTGA. There are 14 residues in the CDR3. CDR3 nucleotide sequence: TGTGCCAGCAAGGGGGGGCCTTCCAACTATGGCTACACCTTC. Translating gives CASKGGPSNYGYTF.

This sequence joins TRBV7-9 and TRBJ2-7, with a weak D call TRBD1 (6 bases). The ends were cut back, 0 bases at V and 2 bases at J, with 20 bases in the middle. Germline V CDR1 and CDR2: SEHNR, FQNEAQ (reference sequence). The CDR3 runs to 18 residues. Written as DNA, the CDR3 is TGTGCCAGCAGCTTAGCCGGGCGAGGGACAAGAGGGGCCTACGAGCAGTACTTC. This sequence encodes CASSLAGRGTRGAYEQYF.

This clone turned up a few times. The genes are TRBV13 and TRBJ1-3; the match to TRBD1 covers 10 bases. Germline assignment: CDR1 PRHDT and CDR2 FYEKMQ (reference sequence). The V and J ends lost 4 bases and 0 bases, in that order; junction bases with no gene match: 9. The CDR3 is 18 amino acids. CDR3 loop: CASSSAGQGSISGNTIYF. The CDR3 DNA is TGTGCCAGCAGCTCGGCGGGACAGGGGTCCATCTCTGGAAACACCATATATTTT.

This chain uses TRBV6-1 with TRBJ1-3; 7 nucleotides match TRBD1. The CDR3 extends over 13 amino acids. The germline V gene has CDR1 MNHNS and CDR2 SASEGT. J gave up 4 bases and V 6 bases, and 3 bases lay outside the gene matches. For the CDR3, the DNA is TGTGCCAGCAGACCGGGACAGGGAAACACCATATATTTT. Translation gives CASRPGQGNTIYF.

V usage is TRBV7-3 and J usage is TRBJ2-2, with D maybe TRBD2 (5 bases). The V end lost 5 bases, the J end lost 8 bases, and 12 bases lay between the germline ends. Germline V CDR1 and CDR2: SGHTA, FQGTGA. The length of the CDR3 is 13 residues. In nucleotides, the CDR3 is TGTGCCAGCAGCCAGGACTGGCGGGGGGAGCTGTTTTTT. This translates into CASSQDWRGELFF.

The chain employs TRBV9 and TRBJ1-6; no definite D call. Between the trimmed V and J ends, which lost 0 bases and 7 bases, there was a span of 8 bases. The CDR3 spans 14 residues. In germline, CDR1 is SGDLS, CDR2 YYNGEE. CDR3 nucleotides: TGTGCCAGCAGCGTAGACCACTCGAATTCACCCCTCCACTTT. This gives the protein CASSVDHSNSPLHF.

This chain joins TRBV2 and TRBJ2-7; no definite D call. V lost 6 bases to trimming and J lost 1 base, with 13 bases between them. The CDR3 is 14 residues long. Germline CDR1 reads SNHLY; CDR2 reads FYNNEI. CDR3 bases: TGTGCCAGCAGACAGCCCGGCTTATCCTACGAGCAGTACTTC. It specifies CASRQPGLSYEQYF. Based on the CDR3 plus reference TRBV2 and TRBJ2-7, the full variable domain is EPEVTQTPSHQVTQMGQEVILRCVPISNHLYFYWYRQILGQKVEFLVSFYNNEISEKSEIFDDQFSVERPDGSNFTLKIRSTKLEDSAMYFCASRQPGLSYEQYFGPGTRLTVT.

This chain uses TRBV15 with TRBJ2-2; D is uncertain. The germline V gene has CDR1 LNHNV and CDR2 YYDKDF (reference sequence). Trimming took 0 bases from V and 6 from J, leaving 5 bases between them. This CDR3 is 13 amino acids long. Here the CDR3 reads CATSRDPAGELFF. The DNA for the CDR3 is TGTGCCACCAGCAGAGATCCTGCCGGGGAGCTGTTTTTT.

V gene TRBV15 combines with J gene TRBJ2-3; D is perhaps TRBD2 (5 bases). Looked up from germline, CDR1 is LNHNV and CDR2 is YYDKDF (reference sequence). V lost 5 bases, J lost 1 base, and 19 bases lay in between. The CDR3 is made up of 17 amino acids. CDR3 loop: CATSPSPSSGGTDTQYF. The CDR3, as DNA: TGTGCCACCAGCCCCTCCCCCTCCAGCGGTGGCACAGATACGCAGTATTTT.

The chain couples TRBV7-3 to TRBJ2-2; D is perhaps TRBD2 (6 bases). Trimming shortened V by 5 bases and J by 6 bases, and 22 bases separated the two germline ends. The CDR3 length is 17 residues. CDR1 and CDR2 (germline): SGHTA, FQGTGA. As DNA, the CDR3 is TGTGCCAGCAGCCGGACCCAGGACTACCTATTAGCCGGGGAGCTGTTTTTT. This gives the protein CASSRTQDYLLAGELFF.